The clone carrying this TCR beta chain was picked up one time. This sample stems from a study of CD8+ T cells in alopecia areata. Germline assignment: CDR1 SQVTM and CDR2 ANQGSEA. The CDR3 consists of 14 residues. J gave up 3 bases and V 6 bases, and 9 bases lay outside the gene matches. Extracted RNA was reverse transcribed, and the resulting cDNA served as sequencing template. Assay used: immunoSEQ multiplex PCR; TCRdb lists only in-frame clones, some missing. The data contain some 170,000 clones, approximately 62% of them singletons. The source was CD4+ T cells sorted from blood, collected at week 0. The clonotype comes from a human donor with alopecia areata. J is TRBJ2-7 and V is TRBV29-1; 9 bases line up with TRBD1. CDR3 DNA: TGCAGCGTGGCAGGACAGGGGAAAAACTACGAGCAGTACTTC. Translated: CSVAGQGKNYEQYF.